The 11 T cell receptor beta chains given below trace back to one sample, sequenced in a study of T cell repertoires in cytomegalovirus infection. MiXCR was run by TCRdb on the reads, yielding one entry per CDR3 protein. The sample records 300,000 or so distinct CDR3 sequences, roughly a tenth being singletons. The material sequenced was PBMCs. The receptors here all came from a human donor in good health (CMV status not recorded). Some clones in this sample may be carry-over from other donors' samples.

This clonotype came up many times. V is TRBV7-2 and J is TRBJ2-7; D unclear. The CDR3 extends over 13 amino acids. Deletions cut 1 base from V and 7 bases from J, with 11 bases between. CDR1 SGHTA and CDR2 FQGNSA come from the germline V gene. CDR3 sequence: CASSLDPRWEQYV. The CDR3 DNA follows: TGTGCCAGCAGCTTAGATCCCCGGTGGGAGCAGTACGTC.

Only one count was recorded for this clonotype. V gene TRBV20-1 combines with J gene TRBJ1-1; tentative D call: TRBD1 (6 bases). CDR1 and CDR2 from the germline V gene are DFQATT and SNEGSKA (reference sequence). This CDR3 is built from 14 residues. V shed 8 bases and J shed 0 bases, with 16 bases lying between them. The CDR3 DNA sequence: TGCAGTCTCAATCGGGGGCACATGAACACTGAAGCTTTCTTT. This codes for CSLNRGHMNTEAFF.

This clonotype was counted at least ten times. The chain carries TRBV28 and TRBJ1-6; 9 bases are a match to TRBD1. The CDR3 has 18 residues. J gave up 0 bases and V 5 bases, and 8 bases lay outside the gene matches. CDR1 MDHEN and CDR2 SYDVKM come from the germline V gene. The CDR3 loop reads CASSNIPGQGSYNSPLHF. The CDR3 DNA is TGTGCCAGCAGTAACATCCCGGGACAGGGCTCCTATAATTCACCCCTCCACTTT. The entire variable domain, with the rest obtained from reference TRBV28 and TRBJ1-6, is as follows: DVKVTQSSRYLVKRTGEKVFLECVQDMDHENMFWYRQDPGLGLRLIYFSYDVKMKEKGDIPEGYSVSREKKERFSLILESASTNQTSMYLCASSNIPGQGSYNSPLHFGNGTRLTVT.

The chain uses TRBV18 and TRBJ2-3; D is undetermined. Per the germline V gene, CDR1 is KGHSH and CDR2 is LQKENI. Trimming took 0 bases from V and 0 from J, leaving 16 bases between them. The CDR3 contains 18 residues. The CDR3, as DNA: TGTGCCAGCTCACCACCTCGTGGTGCGACACCTAGCACAGATACGCAGTATTTT. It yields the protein CASSPPRGATPSTDTQYF.

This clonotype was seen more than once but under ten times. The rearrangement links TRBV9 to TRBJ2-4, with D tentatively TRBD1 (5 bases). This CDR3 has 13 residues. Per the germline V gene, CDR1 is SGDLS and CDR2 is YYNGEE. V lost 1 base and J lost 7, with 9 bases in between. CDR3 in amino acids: CASSVSGINIQYF. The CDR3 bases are TGTGCCAGCAGCGTATCAGGGATCAACATTCAGTACTTC.

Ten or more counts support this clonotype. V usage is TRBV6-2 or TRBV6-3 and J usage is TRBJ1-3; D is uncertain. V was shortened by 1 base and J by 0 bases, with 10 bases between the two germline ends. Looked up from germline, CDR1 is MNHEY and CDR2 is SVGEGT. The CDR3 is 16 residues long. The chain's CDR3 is CASSYYGRSSGNTIYF. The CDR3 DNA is TGTGCCAGCAGTTACTATGGACGGAGCTCTGGAAACACCATATATTTT.

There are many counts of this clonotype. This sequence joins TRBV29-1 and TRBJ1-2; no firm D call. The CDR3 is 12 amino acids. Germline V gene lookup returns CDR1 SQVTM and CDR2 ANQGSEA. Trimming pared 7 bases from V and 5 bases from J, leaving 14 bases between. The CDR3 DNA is TGCAGCGCTGTAAAGGCATTATATGGCTACACCTTC. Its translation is CSAVKALYGYTF.

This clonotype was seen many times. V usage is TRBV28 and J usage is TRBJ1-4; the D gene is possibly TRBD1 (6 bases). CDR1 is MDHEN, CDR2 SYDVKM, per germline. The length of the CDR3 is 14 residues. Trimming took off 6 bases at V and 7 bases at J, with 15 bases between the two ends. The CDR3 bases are TGTGCCAGCAGCTCTCCGGGACACTCTGAAAAACTGTTTTTT. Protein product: CASSSPGHSEKLFF. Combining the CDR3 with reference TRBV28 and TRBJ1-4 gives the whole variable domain DVKVTQSSRYLVKRTGEKVFLECVQDMDHENMFWYRQDPGLGLRLIYFSYDVKMKEKGDIPEGYSVSREKKERFSLILESASTNQTSMYLCASSSPGHSEKLFFGSGTQLSVL.

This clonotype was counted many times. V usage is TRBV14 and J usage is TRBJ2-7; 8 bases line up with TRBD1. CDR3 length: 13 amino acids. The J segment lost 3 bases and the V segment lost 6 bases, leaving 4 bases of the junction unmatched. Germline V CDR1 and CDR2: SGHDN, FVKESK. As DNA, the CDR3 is TGTGCCAGCAGGAGGACAGGGAACTACGAGCAGTACGTC. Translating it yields CASRRTGNYEQYV.

CDR3 DNA sequence: TGTGCCGGGGGTGGGGGGCAGGGGTTTGGAAACACCATATATTTT. Encoded protein: CAGGGGQGFGNTIYF. V is TRBV6-6 and J is TRBJ1-3, with D perhaps matching TRBD1 (6 bases). The CDR3 spans 15 residues. The germline CDR1 and CDR2 sequences are MNHNY and SVGAGI (reference sequence). V was clipped by 11 bases and J by 3 bases, with 20 bases between them.

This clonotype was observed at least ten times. In nucleotides, the CDR3 is TGTGCCAGCAGCCCCCCAGAACGGCCCGATGGCTACACCTTC. It translates to CASSPPERPDGYTF. The genes are TRBV7-2 and TRBJ1-2; D is unclear. The CDR3 has 14 amino acids. Trimming cost V 5 bases and J 6 bases, with 16 bases left between them. Germline CDR1 and CDR2: SGHTA and FQGNSA.